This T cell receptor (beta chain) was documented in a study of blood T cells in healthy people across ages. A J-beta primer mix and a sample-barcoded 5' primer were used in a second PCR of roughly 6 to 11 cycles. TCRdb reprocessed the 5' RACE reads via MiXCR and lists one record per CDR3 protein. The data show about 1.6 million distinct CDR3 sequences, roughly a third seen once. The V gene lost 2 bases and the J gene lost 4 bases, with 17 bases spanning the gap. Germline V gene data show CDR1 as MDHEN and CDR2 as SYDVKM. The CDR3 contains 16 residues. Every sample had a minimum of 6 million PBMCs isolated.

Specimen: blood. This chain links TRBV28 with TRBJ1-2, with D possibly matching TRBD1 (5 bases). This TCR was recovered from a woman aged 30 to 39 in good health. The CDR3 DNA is TGTGCCAGCAGTTTACGGGGCGTAAGGGGTAGCTATGGCTACACCTTC. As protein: CASSLRGVRGSYGYTF.